This T cell receptor beta chain emerged from a study of blood T cell repertoires in COVID-19. The CDR3 covers 13 residues. Trimming removed 2 bases from V and 6 bases from J, with 8 bases in between. Looked up from germline, CDR1 is SGHNT and CDR2 is YYREEE (reference sequence). Measured with immunoSEQ multiplex PCR; TCRdb has only the in-frame clones, and not every one. The sample holds over 120,000 clones, around 89% seen once. The clonotype originates from a man aged 55 to 69 with active or convalescent COVID-19. This chain joins TRBV5-4 and TRBJ2-2, with D maybe TRBD2 (6 bases). Material: peripheral blood. The CDR3 DNA sequence: TGTGCCAGCAGCTTAGGGGAGGCCGGGGAGCTGTTTTTT. Translation gives CASSLGEAGELFF.